This T cell receptor (beta chain) was identified in a study of blood T cell repertoires in COVID-19. Method: immunoSEQ multiplex PCR; TCRdb's copy keeps in-frame clones and lacks some. This table holds approximately 70,000 clones, roughly 89% found once. The length of the CDR3 is 13 residues. V was cut by 4 bases and J by 10 bases, with 17 bases left in between. Germline-derived CDR1 and CDR2 are SGHTA and FQGNSA. Sequencing used peripheral blood. The sequence was obtained from a human donor in a cohort sampled during active COVID-19. The rearrangement joins TRBV7-2 to TRBJ2-7, with TRBD1 as a possible D gene (5 bases). In DNA form, the CDR3 reads TGTGCCAGCAGCTCTTCATCCAGGGCCCGACAGTACTTC. Amino acid sequence: CASSSSSRARQYF.